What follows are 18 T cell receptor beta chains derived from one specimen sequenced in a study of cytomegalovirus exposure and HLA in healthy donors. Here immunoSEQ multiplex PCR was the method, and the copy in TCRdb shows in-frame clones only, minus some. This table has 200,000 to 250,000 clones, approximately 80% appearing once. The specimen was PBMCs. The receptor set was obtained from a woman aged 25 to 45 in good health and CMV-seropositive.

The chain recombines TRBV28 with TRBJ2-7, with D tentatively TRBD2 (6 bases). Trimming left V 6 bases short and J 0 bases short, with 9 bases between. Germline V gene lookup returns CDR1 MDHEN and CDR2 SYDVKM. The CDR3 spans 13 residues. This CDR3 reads CASREGSSYEQYF. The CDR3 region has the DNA TGTGCCAGCAGGGAGGGGAGCTCCTACGAGCAGTACTTC.

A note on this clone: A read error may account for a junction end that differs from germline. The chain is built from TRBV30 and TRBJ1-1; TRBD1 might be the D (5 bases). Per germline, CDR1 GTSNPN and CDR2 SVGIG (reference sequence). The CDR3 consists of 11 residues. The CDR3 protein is CAWSPGADAFF. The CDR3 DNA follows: TGTGCCTGGAGTCCCGGGGCTGATGCTTTCTTT.

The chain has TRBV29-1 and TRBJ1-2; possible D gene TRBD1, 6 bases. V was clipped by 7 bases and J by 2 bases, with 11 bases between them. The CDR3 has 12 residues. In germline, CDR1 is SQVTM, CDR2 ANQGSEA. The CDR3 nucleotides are TGCAGCGCCAGGGGCGAGAACTATGGCTACACCTTC. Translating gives CSARGENYGYTF. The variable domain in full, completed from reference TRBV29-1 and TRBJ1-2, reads SAVISQKPSRDICQRGTSLTIQCQVDSQVTMMFWYRQQPGQSLTLIATANQGSEATYESGFVIDKFPISRPNLTFSTLTVSNMSPEDSSIYLCSARGENYGYTFGSGTRLTVV.

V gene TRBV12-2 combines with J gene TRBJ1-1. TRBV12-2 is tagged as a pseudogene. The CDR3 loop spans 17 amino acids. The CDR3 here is CASRTRSLGPMNTEAFF. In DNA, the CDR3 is TGTGCAAGTCGCACAAGGTCCCTTGGCCCCATGAACACTGAAGCTTTCTTT.

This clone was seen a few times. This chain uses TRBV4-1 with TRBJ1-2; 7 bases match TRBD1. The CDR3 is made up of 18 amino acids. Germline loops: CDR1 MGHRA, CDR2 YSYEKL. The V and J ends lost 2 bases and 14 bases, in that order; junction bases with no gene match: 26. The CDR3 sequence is CASSQLLLSGTEVSLGTF. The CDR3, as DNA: TGCGCCAGCAGCCAACTTTTGCTTTCCGGGACAGAGGTCTCCCTTGGTACCTTC.

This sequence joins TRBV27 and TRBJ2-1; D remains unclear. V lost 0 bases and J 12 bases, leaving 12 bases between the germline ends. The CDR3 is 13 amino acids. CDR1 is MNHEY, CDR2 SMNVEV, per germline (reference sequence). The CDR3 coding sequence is TGTGCCAGCAGTTTATCGCCGGTTGGAAGGCAGTTCTTC. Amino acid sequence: CASSLSPVGRQFF.

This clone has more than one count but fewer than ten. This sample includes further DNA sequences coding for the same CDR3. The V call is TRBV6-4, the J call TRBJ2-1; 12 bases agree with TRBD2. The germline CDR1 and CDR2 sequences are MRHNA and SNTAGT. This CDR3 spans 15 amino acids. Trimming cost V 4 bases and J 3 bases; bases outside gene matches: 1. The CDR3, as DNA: TGTGCCAGCAGTGGACTAGCGGGAGACTACAATGAGCAGTTCTTC. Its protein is CASSGLAGDYNEQFF.

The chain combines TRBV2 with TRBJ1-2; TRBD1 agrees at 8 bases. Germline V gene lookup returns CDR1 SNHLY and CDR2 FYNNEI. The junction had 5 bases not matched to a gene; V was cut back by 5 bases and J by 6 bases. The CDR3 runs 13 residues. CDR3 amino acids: CASSRTGTDGYTF. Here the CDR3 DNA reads TGTGCCAGCAGTCGGACAGGGACGGATGGCTACACCTTC.

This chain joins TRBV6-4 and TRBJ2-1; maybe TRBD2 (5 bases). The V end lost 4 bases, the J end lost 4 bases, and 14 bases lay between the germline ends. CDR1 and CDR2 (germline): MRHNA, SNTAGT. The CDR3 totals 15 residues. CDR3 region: CASSVMAGLYNEQFF. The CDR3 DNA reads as TGTGCCAGCAGTGTTATGGCGGGCCTTTACAATGAGCAGTTCTTC.

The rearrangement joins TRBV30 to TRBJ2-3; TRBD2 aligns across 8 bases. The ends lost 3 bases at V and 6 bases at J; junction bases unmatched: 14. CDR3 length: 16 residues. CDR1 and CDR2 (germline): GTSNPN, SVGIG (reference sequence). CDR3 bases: TGTGCCTGGAGGAGATTAGCGGGAAGAGCAAGGGATACGCAGTATTTT. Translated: CAWRRLAGRARDTQYF.

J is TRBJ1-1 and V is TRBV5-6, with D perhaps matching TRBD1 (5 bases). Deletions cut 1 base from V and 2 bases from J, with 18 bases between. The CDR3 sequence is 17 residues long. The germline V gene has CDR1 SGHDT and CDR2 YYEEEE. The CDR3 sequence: CASSLLGLETLNTEAFF. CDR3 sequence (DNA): TGTGCCAGCAGCTTGCTGGGGCTCGAAACGTTAAACACTGAAGCTTTCTTT.

CDR3 sequence (DNA): TGTGCCAGCAGCCAAGTACCCGGGATAGGAGAAAAACTGTTTTTT. It specifies CASSQVPGIGEKLFF. The J gene is TRBJ1-4, the V gene TRBV14; no clear D. The CDR3 has 15 amino acids. In germline, CDR1 is SGHDN, CDR2 FVKESK. V was clipped by 1 base and J by 8 bases, with 14 bases between them.

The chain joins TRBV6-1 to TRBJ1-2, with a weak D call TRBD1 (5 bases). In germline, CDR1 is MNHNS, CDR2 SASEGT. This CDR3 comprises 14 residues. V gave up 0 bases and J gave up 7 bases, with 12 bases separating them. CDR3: CASSEAGTVSGYTF. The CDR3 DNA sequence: TGTGCCAGCAGTGAAGCAGGGACGGTCTCTGGCTACACCTTC.

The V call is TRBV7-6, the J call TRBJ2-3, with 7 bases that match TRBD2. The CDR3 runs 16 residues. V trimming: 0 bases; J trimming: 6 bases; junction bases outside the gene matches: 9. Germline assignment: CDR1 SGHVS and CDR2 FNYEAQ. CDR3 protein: CASSLAAAGKGDTQYF. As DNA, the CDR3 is TGTGCCAGCAGCTTAGCGGCAGCGGGGAAAGGGGATACGCAGTATTTT. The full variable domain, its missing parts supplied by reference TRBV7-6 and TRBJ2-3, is GAGVSQSPRYKVTKRGQDVALRCDPISGHVSLYWYRQALGQGPEFLTYFNYEAQQDKSGLPNDRFSAERPEGSISTLTIQRTEQRDSAMYRCASSLAAAGKGDTQYFGPGTRLTVL.

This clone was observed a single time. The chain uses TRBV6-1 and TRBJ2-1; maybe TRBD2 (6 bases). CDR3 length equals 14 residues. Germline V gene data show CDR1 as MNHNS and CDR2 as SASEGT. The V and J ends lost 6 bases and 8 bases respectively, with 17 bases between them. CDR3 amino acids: CASRPGPEGDEQFF. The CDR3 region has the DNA TGTGCCAGCAGACCGGGACCGGAGGGCGATGAGCAGTTCTTC.

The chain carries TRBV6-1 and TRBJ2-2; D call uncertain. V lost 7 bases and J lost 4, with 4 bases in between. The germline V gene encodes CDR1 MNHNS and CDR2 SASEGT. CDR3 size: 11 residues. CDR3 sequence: CASIVTGELFF. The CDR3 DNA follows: TGTGCCAGCATTGTCACCGGGGAGCTGTTTTTT.

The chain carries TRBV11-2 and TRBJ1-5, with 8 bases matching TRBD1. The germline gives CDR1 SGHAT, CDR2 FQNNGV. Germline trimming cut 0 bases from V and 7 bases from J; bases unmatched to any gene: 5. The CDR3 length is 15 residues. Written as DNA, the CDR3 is TGTGCCAGCAGCTTAGATAGCAGGGGGCAACAGCCCCAGCATTTT. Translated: CASSLDSRGQQPQHF.

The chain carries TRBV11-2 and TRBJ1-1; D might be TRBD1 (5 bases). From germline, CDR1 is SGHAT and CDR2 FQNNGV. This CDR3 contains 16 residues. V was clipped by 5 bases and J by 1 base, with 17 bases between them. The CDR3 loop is CASSPTGGWKNTEAFF. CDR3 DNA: TGTGCCAGCAGCCCAACCGGGGGGTGGAAGAACACTGAAGCTTTCTTT.